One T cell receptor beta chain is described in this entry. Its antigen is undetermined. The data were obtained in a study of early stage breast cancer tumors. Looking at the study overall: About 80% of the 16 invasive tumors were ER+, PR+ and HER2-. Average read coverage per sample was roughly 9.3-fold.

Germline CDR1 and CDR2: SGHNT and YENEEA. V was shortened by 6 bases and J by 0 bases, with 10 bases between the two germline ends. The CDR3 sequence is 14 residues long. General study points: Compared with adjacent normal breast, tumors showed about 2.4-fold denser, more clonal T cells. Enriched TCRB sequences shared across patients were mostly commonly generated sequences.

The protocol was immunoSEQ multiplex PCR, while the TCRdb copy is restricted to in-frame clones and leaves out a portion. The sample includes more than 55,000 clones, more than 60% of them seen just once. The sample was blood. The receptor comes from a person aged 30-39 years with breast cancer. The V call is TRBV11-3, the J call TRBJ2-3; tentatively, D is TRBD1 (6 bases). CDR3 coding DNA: TGTGCCAGCAGTGGGGGCGGGAGCACAGATACGCAGTATTTT. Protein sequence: CASSGGGSTDTQYF. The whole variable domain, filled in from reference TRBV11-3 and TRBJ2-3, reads EAGVVQSPRYKIIEKKQPVAFWCNPISGHNTLYWYLQNLGQGPELLIRYENEEAVDDSQLPKDRFSAERLKGVDSTLKIQPAELGDSAVYLCASSGGGSTDTQYFGPGTRLTVL.